The 9 T cell receptor beta chains listed next were all sequenced from one sample in a study of blood T cell repertoires in COVID-19. Assay: immunoSEQ multiplex PCR; the TCRdb copy retains only in-frame clones and omits some. The table shows around 190,000 clones, with under 80% occurring only once. The sample taken for sequencing was peripheral blood. The receptors shown here come from a woman aged 45-65 years with acute or convalescent COVID-19.

This chain joins TRBV5-1 and TRBJ1-1; tentatively, D is TRBD1 (5 bases). Germline V CDR1 and CDR2: SGHRS, YFSETQ. V was cut by 4 bases and J by 4 bases, with 14 bases left in between. The CDR3 sequence is 14 residues long. CDR3 protein: CASSHGTGGTEAFF. In DNA, the CDR3 is TGCGCCAGCAGCCACGGGACGGGGGGCACTGAAGCTTTCTTT.

The chain uses TRBV25-1 and TRBJ1-6; TRBD1 matches at 8 bases. J lost 7 bases, V lost 6 bases, and 5 bases had no gene match. Germline assignment: CDR1 MGHDK and CDR2 SYGVNS. The CDR3 sequence is 14 residues long. This CDR3 is CASRKGTGNSPLHF. The CDR3 nucleotides are TGTGCCAGCAGGAAAGGGACAGGCAATTCACCCCTCCACTTT.

The rearrangement links TRBV19 to TRBJ2-7, with 10 bases identical to TRBD1. This CDR3 comprises 15 residues. Germline assignment: CDR1 LNHDA and CDR2 SQIVND (reference sequence). Losses at the gene ends were 1 base for V and 0 bases for J; bases not matched to a gene: 0. The CDR3 nucleotides are TGTGCCAGTAGTATAGGGACAGGGGGCTCCTACGAGCAGTACTTC. This translates into CASSIGTGGSYEQYF.

The gene calls are TRBV2 and TRBJ2-2; D unclear. The CDR3 totals 15 residues. V lost 4 bases, J lost 7 bases, and 16 bases lay in between. CDR1 is SNHLY, CDR2 FYNNEI, per germline. CDR3 sequence (DNA): TGTGCCAGCAGTGCCCGAGGTACCGGTGGCGGGGAGCTGTTTTTT. It is translated as CASSARGTGGGELFF.

The chain carries TRBV5-1 and TRBJ2-2; the match to TRBD1 covers 7 bases. The V gene's germline CDR1 is SGHRS and CDR2 YFSETQ. The V gene end was trimmed by 1 base and the J gene end by 1 base; junction bases not matched to a gene: 7. The CDR3 has 17 amino acids. This chain's CDR3 is CASSLKTQGMNTGELFF. The CDR3 nucleotides read TGCGCCAGCAGCTTGAAAACACAGGGGATGAACACCGGGGAGCTGTTTTTT.

The chain combines TRBV6-1 with TRBJ1-1, with 9 bases matching TRBD1. CDR3 length: 13 residues. Germline assignment: CDR1 MNHNS and CDR2 SASEGT. Germline trimming cut 0 bases from V and 11 bases from J; bases unmatched to any gene: 4. The CDR3 sequence: CASSEAGTGPAFF. DNA of the CDR3: TGTGCCAGCAGTGAAGCCGGGACAGGGCCGGCTTTCTTT.

V usage is TRBV4-3 and J usage is TRBJ1-2; 8 bases fit TRBD1. V trimming: 1 base; J trimming: 8 bases; junction bases outside the gene matches: 12. This CDR3 has 16 amino acids. CDR1 is LGHNA and CDR2 is YSLEER in the germline V gene. The CDR3 sequence is CASSQAQGALTMGYTF. CDR3 nucleotide sequence: TGCGCCAGCAGCCAAGCCCAGGGGGCGTTAACTATGGGCTACACCTTC.

This chain connects TRBV5-6 to TRBJ1-5; D not resolved. Trimming left V 1 base short and J 4 bases short, with 9 bases between. The CDR3 runs 14 residues. In germline, CDR1 is SGHDT, CDR2 YYEEEE. This CDR3 reads CASSLYAGNQPQHF. CDR3 coding DNA: TGTGCCAGCAGCTTGTATGCAGGTAATCAGCCCCAGCATTTT.

The V gene is TRBV9, the J gene TRBJ1-2; D is unresolved. Trimming took 4 bases from V and 4 from J, leaving 8 bases between them. Germline V gene sequence: CDR1 SGDLS, CDR2 YYNGEE. There are 12 residues in the CDR3. This CDR3 reads CASSPPSYGYTF. CDR3 nucleotide sequence: TGTGCCAGCAGCCCCCCGAGCTATGGCTACACCTTC.